This TCR beta chain was profiled in a study of blood T cells in healthy people across ages (dated by TCRdb to the mid-2010s). With respect to the entire study: In model experiments, template switching captured roughly one uniquely barcoded TCR beta cDNA molecule for every two T cells. Age-related changes in TCR beta repertoire diversity were measured in the study by deep sequencing normalized with unique cDNA molecular identifiers. Donors were grouped into four age groups: young (average roughly 17 years), middle-aged (39), aged (around 60) and long-lived (less than 85). Using the same blood draw, the study looked at two additional independent replicas of 1 million unique cDNA reads for two donors, one aged 18 to 30 and the other aged 80 or older. Findings and caveats that apply to the study as a whole: The CMV infection status of donors was not known, potentially confounding age-related changes in expanded clonotypes. There was a strong correlation between observed TCR beta diversity and the percentage of naive T cells measured by flow cytometry. Observed TCR beta diversity per million T cells fell roughly linearly with age, and a significant reduction was already apparent by age around 36. Estimates of total diversity based on one million sequenced T cells were regarded as lower bounds and as underestimates. Compared with the aged group, the long-lived group had more naive CD4+ T cells, fewer expanded clones and increased TCR diversity, a pattern suggesting age selection. Bulk unsorted PBMC profiling prevented conclusive comparison of naive and antigen-experienced compartments.

CDR1 is given as SGHKS and CDR2 as YYEKEE, both from the germline V gene (reference sequence). The CDR3 holds 14 amino acids from the cysteine to the phenylalanine. Just the 42-base CDR3 DNA is kept, in frame starting at base 1. V lost 1 base and J lost 5 bases, and the count of bases not matched to a germline gene is 1. About this clonotype: Its antigen specificity is not known. No clone much larger than this one lies a single base away; base qualities are absent.

The receptor library was made with 5' RACE. The instrument was an Illumina HiSeq 2500. A second PCR of roughly 7 to 12 cycles was run with a J-beta primer mix and a sample-barcoded 5' primer. A unique molecular identifier was introduced onto each TCR beta cDNA molecule by a template-switch 5' adaptor carrying 12 random nucleotides. Each sample yielded at least 3 million CDR3-containing paired-end reads. First-strand cDNA synthesis was performed from all RNA using the Mint cDNA synthesis kit, with priming by a TRBC-specific oligonucleotide. All cDNA was treated with uracil-DNA glycosylase and then went through a first 18-cycle PCR with the universal primers M1SS and BC2_uni_R. The original pipeline was this. For normalization, 1 million high-quality reads were randomly selected from each sample, with every read carrying a distinct molecular identifier. Reads with shared molecular identifiers were discarded instead of being binned into consensus sequences. CDR3 identification, clonotype clustering and error correction used MiTCR with a Q25 quality threshold and the strictest error-elimination algorithm. A nonparametric unseen species model with Euler transformation was used to estimate lower-bound total TCR beta diversity. TCRdb ran its own pipeline on the public reads, namely fastp trimming at Q25 and MiXCR clone calling, and kept in-frame beta chains. Rows matching on CDR3 protein sequence are summarized as one entry with the most common DNA and genes. Here the V and J calls rest on TCRdb's processing, not on the authors' analysis. The sample table holds more than 1,000,000 distinct CDR3 sequences, of which roughly a quarter were seen once. 0.75% of the sample comes from the top ten.

The donors were roughly 38 Caucasian individuals from Russia, aged roughly 6 to 100 years, who were systemically healthy. Each donor gave about 9.7 milliliters of peripheral blood, drawn into EDTA-treated Vacutainer tubes. Ficoll-Paque density-gradient centrifugation was used to isolate PBMCs, with at least 7 million per sample. Trizol reagent was used to extract total RNA from PBMCs, with at least 5.5 micrograms per sample. Naive CD45RAhigh/CD27high T cell percentages were measured by flow cytometry on a PBMC aliquot from every donor. These same records also appear under a second study, on T cells of mothers and their children. From the second report: The donors were nine systemically healthy Caucasian individuals, made up of three mothers and their six children. cDNA synthesis consumed the entire amount of extracted RNA, loaded at approximately 1.6 ug RNA in each 15 ul reaction. Sample barcodes and 2-4 random nucleotides were added via the M1S primer in the second PCR. Over 10 million TCR beta CDR3 reads came from each mother, compared with some 3.1 million reads from each child. Thymic selection similarly shapes TCR recombination output in related and unrelated pairs, with minor effect from inherited differences. Normalized repertoire overlap in related mother-child pairs was always slightly higher than in unrelated mother-child pairs, but the difference was never significant. With a sensitivity of approximately 92 clones per million clonotypes, no persistent microchimeric T cell clones were detected. In the study, deep NGS was used to compare the TCR beta repertoires of mothers and children, and features distinguishing related mother-child pairs from unrelated individuals were sought. On average, the children were around 11 +/- 4 years old, while the mothers were about 37 +/- 4 years old. After adapter ligation was performed with NEBNext reagents, the libraries were sequenced on an Illumina HiSeq 2000 with 100+100 nt paired-end reads. To prevent cross-contamination, the mother and child libraries were prepared one month apart and sequenced in separate runs. Each donor had between about 450,000 and 2,200,000 distinct TCR beta clonotypes identified. Naive TCR beta clonotypes were estimated from low-frequency clonotypes matched to each donor's FACS-determined naive share, without sorting.

Recombination joined TRBV5-5 with TRBJ2-4; TRBD1 aligns with 9 central bases. The material sequenced was blood. The receptor comes from a girl aged 2 to 9 in good health. CDR3 sequence: CASSLWTGENIQYF. At the DNA level, the sequence is TGTGCCAGCAGCTTGTGGACAGGGGAAAACATTCAGTACTTC.